The clone carrying this T cell receptor beta chain was detected many times. Its antigen is undetermined. The sample comes from a study of human T cells and chemical hapten exposure. Study summary: The patients, most of them female, presented with alopecia areata, totalis or universalis. Per-sample TCR yield variation was attributed mainly to small pooled library volume differences. General study findings and limits: TCRs above 1 in 1000 frequency stayed constant with DPC sensitization.

The germline CDR1 and CDR2 sequences are SGHNT and YENEEA. The CDR3 totals 14 residues. V lost 5 bases, J lost 8 bases, and 8 bases stayed unmatched. Time point noted: patch test 2, 6 weeks after DPC sensitization. Indicated treatment: therapeutic diphenylcyclopropenone sensitization with weekly scalp DPC. From whole blood left unfractionated, total RNA was extracted. TCRdb analysed the RACE reads with MiXCR anew, one entry per CDR3 protein. The data show roughly 69,000 distinct CDR3 sequences, around a tenth seen once. V gene TRBV11-3 combines with J gene TRBJ2-1, with 8 bases aligning to TRBD1. The material sequenced was whole blood, taken in connection with sensitization to the hapten diphenylcyclopropenone (DPC). The source is a woman between 45 and 65 years old with alopecia areata. Some clones in this sample may be carry-over from other donors' samples. CDR3 protein: CASSHDRGSDEQFF. The CDR3 DNA is TGTGCCAGCAGCCACGACAGGGGAAGCGATGAGCAGTTCTTC.